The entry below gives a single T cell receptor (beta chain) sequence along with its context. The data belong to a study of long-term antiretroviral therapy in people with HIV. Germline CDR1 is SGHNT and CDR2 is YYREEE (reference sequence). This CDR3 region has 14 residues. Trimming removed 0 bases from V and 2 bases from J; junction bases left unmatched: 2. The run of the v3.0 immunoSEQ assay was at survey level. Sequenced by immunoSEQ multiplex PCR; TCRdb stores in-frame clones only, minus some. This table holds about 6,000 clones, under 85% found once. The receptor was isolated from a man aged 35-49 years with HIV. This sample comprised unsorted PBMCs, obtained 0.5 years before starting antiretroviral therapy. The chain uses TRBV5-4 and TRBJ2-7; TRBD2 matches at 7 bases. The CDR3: CASSLVGGAYEQYF. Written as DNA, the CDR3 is TGTGCCAGCAGCTTGGTGGGGGGGGCCTACGAGCAGTACTTC.